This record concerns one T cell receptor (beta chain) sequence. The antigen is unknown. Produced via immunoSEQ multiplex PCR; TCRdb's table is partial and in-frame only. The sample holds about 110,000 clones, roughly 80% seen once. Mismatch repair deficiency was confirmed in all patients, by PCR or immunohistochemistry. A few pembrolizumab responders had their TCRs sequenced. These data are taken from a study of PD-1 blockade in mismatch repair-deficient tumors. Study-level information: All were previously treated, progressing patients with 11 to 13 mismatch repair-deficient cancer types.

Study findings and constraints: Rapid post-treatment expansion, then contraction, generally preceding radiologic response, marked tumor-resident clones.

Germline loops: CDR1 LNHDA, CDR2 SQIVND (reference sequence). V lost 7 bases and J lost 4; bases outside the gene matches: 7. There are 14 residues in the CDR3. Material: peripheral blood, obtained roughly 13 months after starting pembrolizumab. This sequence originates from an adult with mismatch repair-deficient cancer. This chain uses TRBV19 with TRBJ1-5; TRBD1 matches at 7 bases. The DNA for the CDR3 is TGTGCCAGTACCGGGACAGTTCATAATCAGCCCCAGCATTTT. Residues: CASTGTVHNQPQHF. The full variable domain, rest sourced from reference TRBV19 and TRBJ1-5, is DGGITQSPKYLFRKEGQNVTLSCEQNLNHDAMYWYRQDPGQGLRLIYYSQIVNDFQKGDIAEGYSVSREKKESFPLTVTSAQKNPTAFYLCASTGTVHNQPQHFGDGTRLSIL.